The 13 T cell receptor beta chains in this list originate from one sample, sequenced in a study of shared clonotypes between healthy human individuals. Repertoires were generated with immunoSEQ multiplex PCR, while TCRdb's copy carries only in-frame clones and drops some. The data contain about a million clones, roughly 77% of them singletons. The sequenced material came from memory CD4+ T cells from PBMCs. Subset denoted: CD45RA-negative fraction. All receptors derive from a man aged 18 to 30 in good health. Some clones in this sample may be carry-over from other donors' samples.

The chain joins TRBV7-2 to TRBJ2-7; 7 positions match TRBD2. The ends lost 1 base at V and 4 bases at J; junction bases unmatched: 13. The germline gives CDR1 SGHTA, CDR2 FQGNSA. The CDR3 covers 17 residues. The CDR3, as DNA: TGTGCCAGCAGCTTAGGGGGAGCTAGCGGAAACCTTTACGAGCAGTACTTC. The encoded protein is CASSLGGASGNLYEQYF. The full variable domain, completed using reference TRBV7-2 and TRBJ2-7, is GAGVSQSPSNKVTEKGKDVELRCDPISGHTALYWYRQSLGQGLEFLIYFQGNSAPDKSGLPSDRFSAERTGGSVSTLTIQRTQQEDSAVYLCASSLGGASGNLYEQYFGPGTRLTVT.

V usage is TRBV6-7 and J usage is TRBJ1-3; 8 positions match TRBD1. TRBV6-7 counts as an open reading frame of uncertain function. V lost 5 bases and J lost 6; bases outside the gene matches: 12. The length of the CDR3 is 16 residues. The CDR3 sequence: CASSTRQGKVENTIYF. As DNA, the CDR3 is TGTGCCAGCAGTACGCGACAGGGGAAGGTGGAAAACACCATATATTTT.

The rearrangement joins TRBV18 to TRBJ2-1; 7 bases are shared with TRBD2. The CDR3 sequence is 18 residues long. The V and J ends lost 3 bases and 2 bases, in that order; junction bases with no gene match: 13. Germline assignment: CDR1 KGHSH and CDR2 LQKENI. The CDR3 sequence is CASSPRRQLAGTYNEQFF. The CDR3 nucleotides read TGTGCCAGCTCACCTCGCCGGCAGTTAGCGGGTACCTACAATGAGCAGTTCTTC.

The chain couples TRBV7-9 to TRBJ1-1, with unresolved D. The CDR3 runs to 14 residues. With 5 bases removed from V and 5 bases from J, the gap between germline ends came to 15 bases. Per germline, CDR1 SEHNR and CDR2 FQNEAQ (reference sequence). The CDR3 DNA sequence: TGTGCCAGCAGCCCCCTGGCAGGTGGTACTGAAGCTTTCTTT. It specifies CASSPLAGGTEAFF.

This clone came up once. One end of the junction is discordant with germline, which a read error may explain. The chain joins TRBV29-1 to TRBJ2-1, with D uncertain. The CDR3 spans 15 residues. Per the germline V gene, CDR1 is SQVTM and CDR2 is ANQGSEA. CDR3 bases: TGCAGCGTTGAAATCCCCAGCTTGGGCTACAATGGGCAGTTCTTC. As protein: CSVEIPSLGYNGQFF.

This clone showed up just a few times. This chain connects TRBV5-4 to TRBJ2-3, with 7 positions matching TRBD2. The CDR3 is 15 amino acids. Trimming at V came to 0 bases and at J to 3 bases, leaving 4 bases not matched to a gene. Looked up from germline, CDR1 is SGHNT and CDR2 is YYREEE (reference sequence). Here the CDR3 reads CASSLGASGTDTQYF. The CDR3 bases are TGTGCCAGCAGCTTGGGGGCTAGCGGAACAGATACGCAGTATTTT.

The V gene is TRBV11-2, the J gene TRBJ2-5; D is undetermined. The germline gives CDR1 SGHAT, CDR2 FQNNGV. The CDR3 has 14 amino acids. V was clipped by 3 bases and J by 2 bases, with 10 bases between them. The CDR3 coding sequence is TGTGCCAGCAGCTTCTTCGGACCACAAGAGACCCAGTACTTC. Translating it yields CASSFFGPQETQYF.

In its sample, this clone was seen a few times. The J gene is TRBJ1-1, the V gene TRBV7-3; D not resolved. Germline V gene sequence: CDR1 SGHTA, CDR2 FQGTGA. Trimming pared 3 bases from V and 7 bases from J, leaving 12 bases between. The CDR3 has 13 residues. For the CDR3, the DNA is TGTGCCAGCAGCTTCCCACCCACGAATGAAGCTTTCTTT. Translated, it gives CASSFPPTNEAFF.

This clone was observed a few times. For the CDR3, the DNA is TGTGCCAGCTCACCCACACAGGGACAGTTCTCTGGAAACACCATATATTTT. This encodes CASSPTQGQFSGNTIYF. The V gene is TRBV18, the J gene TRBJ1-3; TRBD1 agrees at 7 bases. The junction had 8 bases not matched to a gene; V was cut back by 3 bases and J by 0 bases. Germline V gene sequence: CDR1 KGHSH, CDR2 LQKENI. CDR3 length: 17 residues.

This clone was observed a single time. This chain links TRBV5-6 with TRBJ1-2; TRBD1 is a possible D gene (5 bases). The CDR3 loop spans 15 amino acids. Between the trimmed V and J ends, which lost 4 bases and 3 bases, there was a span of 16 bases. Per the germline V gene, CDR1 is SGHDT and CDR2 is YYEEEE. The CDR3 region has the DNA TGTGCCAGCAGCGACAACTTCAGGGATTACTATGGCTACACCTTC. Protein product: CASSDNFRDYYGYTF.

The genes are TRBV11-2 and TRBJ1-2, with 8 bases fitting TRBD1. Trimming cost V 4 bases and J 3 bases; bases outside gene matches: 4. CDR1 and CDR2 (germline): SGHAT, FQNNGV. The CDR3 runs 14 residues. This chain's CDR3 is CASSSLQGDYGYTF. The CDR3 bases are TGTGCCAGCAGCTCCTTACAGGGGGACTATGGCTACACCTTC.

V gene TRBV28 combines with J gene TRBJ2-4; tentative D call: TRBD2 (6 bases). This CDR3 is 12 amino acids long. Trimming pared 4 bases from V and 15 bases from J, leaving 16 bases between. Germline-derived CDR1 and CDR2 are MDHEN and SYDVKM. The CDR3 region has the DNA TGTGCCAGCAGTTCATCCGGGAGCGCTAGGTACTTC. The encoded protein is CASSSSGSARYF.

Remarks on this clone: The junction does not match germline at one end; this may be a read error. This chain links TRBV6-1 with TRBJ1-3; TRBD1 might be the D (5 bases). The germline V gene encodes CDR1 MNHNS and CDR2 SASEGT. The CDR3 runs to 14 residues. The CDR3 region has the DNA TGTGACAGCAGTGAGTCCAGGGTCAGAAACACCATATATTTT. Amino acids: CDSSESRVRNTIYF.